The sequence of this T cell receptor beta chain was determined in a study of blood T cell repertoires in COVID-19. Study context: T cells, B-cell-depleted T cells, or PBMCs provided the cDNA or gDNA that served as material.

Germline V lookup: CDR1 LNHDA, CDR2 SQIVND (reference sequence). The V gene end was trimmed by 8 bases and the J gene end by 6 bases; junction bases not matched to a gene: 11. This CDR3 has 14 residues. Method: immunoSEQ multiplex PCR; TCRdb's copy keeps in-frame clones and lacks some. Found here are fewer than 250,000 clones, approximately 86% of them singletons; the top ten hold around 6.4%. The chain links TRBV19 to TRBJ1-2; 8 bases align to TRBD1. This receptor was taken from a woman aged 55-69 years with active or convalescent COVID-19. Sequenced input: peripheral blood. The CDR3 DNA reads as TGTGCCAGTTCCAATGCAGGGGGCGGCCATGGCTACACCTTC. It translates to CASSNAGGGHGYTF.